A single sample is the source of the 26 T cell receptor beta chains below, sequenced in a study of blood T cell repertoires in COVID-19. The assay was immunoSEQ multiplex PCR, and TCRdb's table has in-frame clones only and misses some. The sample holds over 200,000 clones, around 85% seen once. Source material: PBMCs or T cells enriched from blood (not recorded which). The receptors derive from a woman in her forties or fifties in a cohort exposed to, infected with or recovered from COVID-19 (not recorded which).

In DNA form, the CDR3 reads TGTGCCAGCAGCATGGGACAGGCCGGCGAAAAACTGTTTTTT. This gives the protein CASSMGQAGEKLFF. The V and J genes are TRBV5-6 and TRBJ1-4; 8 bases map to TRBD1. Germline V gene data show CDR1 as SGHDT and CDR2 as YYEEEE. There are 14 residues in the CDR3. V trimming: 4 bases; J trimming: 8 bases; junction bases outside the gene matches: 7.

The rearrangement joins TRBV15 to TRBJ2-3; D ambiguous. Trimming removed 2 bases from V and 4 bases from J, with 4 bases in between. This CDR3 comprises 12 residues. Per the germline V gene, CDR1 is LNHNV and CDR2 is YYDKDF (reference sequence). CDR3 residues: CATSRIADTQYF. The CDR3 DNA is TGTGCCACCAGCAGAATCGCAGATACGCAGTATTTT.

V usage is TRBV7-5 and J usage is TRBJ2-7; the table names TRBD1, a call not compared with the DNA. TRBV7-5 is reported as a pseudogene. This CDR3 contains 15 residues. CDR3 amino acids: CARSEMTGWGYEQYF. DNA for the CDR3: TGTGCCAGAAGCGAAATGACAGGGTGGGGCTACGAGCAGTACTTC.

The sample holds one count of this clone. The rearrangement joins TRBV20-1 to TRBJ2-2, with TRBD1 as a possible D gene (5 bases). Looked up from germline, CDR1 is DFQATT and CDR2 is SNEGSKA (reference sequence). V was pared by 3 bases and J by 2 bases, with 19 bases between. The CDR3 contains 17 residues. The CDR3 region is CSASLGRGAGNTGELFF. In DNA form, the CDR3 reads TGCAGTGCTAGTCTCGGCCGTGGGGCTGGTAACACCGGGGAGCTGTTTTTT.

In nucleotides, the CDR3 is TGTGCCAGCAGCGTAGGGTTGCCTGGGAGGGATACGCAGTATTTT. Translated, it gives CASSVGLPGRDTQYF. V gene TRBV9 combines with J gene TRBJ2-3, with D perhaps TRBD2 (6 bases). The CDR3 runs to 15 residues. V was clipped by 0 bases and J by 6 bases, with 14 bases between them. Germline V lookup: CDR1 SGDLS, CDR2 YYNGEE.

This rearrangement joins TRBV29-1 to TRBJ1-2; no clear D. The CDR3 sequence is 13 residues long. Germline CDR1 and CDR2: SQVTM and ANQGSEA. V lost 0 bases and J 1 base, leaving 6 bases between the germline ends. Here the CDR3 DNA reads TGCAGCGTTGAAGAAACAGTTAACTATGGCTACACCTTC. Amino acid sequence: CSVEETVNYGYTF.

The chain is built from TRBV4-1 and TRBJ2-7; D possibly corresponds to TRBD2 (6 bases). CDR1 and CDR2 (germline): MGHRA, YSYEKL. The CDR3 runs 16 residues. The V end was cut by 1 base, the J end by 5 bases, with 18 bases between. CDR3 DNA sequence: TGCGCCAGCAGCCAAGTTGGCAGGAGTCGGGAGCACGAGCAGTACTTC. Residues: CASSQVGRSREHEQYF.

This rearrangement joins TRBV18 to TRBJ2-7; TRBD1 matches at 8 bases. V lost 3 bases, J lost 6 bases, and 4 bases stayed unmatched. This CDR3 comprises 13 residues. CDR1 KGHSH and CDR2 LQKENI come from the germline V gene. CDR3: CASSPDRVSEQYF. In DNA form, the CDR3 reads TGTGCCAGCTCACCGGACAGGGTTTCCGAGCAGTACTTC.

This clone has just one count. This chain uses TRBV3-1 (or the pseudogene TRBV3-2) with TRBJ2-7; possibly TRBD1 for D (5 bases). The length of the CDR3 is 13 residues. Trimming took 5 bases from V and 1 from J, leaving 9 bases between them. CDR1 is LGHDT and CDR2 is YNNKEL in the germline V gene (reference sequence). The CDR3 coding sequence is TGTGCCAGCAGCGGCGACAGTTCCTACGAGCAGTACTTC. Residues: CASSGDSSYEQYF.

The genes are TRBV29-1 and TRBJ1-3; D remains unclear. The germline V and J ends were trimmed by 7 bases and 0 bases, with 34 bases remaining between them. Germline assignment: CDR1 SQVTM and CDR2 ANQGSEA. This CDR3 spans 21 amino acids. CDR3 loop: CSARGNPSGRPGNNSGNTIYF. The CDR3 nucleotides read TGCAGCGCCCGCGGGAACCCATCCGGGCGTCCGGGAAACAACTCTGGAAACACCATATATTTT.

V gene TRBV5-5 combines with J gene TRBJ1-1; tentative D call: TRBD1 (6 bases). This CDR3 comprises 13 residues. V was trimmed by 2 bases and J by 4 bases, leaving 9 bases between them. Germline values: CDR1 SGHKS, CDR2 YYEKEE (reference sequence). CDR3 bases: TGTGCCAGCAGCTTTCCAGGGGTCACTGAAGCTTTCTTT. Its translation: CASSFPGVTEAFF.

The J gene is TRBJ2-5, the V gene TRBV7-2, with D perhaps matching TRBD2 (7 bases). Trimming removed 5 bases at V and 5 bases at J, with 24 bases between. This CDR3 has 17 residues. In germline, CDR1 is SGHTA, CDR2 FQGNSA. The CDR3 spells CASSPRGGRSPAETQYF. The CDR3 DNA follows: TGTGCCAGCAGCCCAAGGGGGGGAAGGTCCCCGGCGGAGACCCAGTACTTC.

This chain joins TRBV30 and TRBJ1-2; D might be TRBD1 (5 bases). The CDR3 is made up of 11 amino acids. The germline CDR1 and CDR2 sequences are GTSNPN and SVGIG (reference sequence). Trimming pared 2 bases from V and 13 bases from J, leaving 14 bases between. CDR3 in amino acids: CAWSLKGSCTF. CDR3 bases: TGTGCCTGGAGTTTAAAGGGGTCCTGCACCTTC. Full variable domain (remainder filled in from reference TRBV30 and TRBJ1-2): SQTIHQWPATLVQPVGSPLSLECTVEGTSNPNLYWYRQAAGRGLQLLFYSVGIGQISSEVPQNLSASRPQDRQFILSSKKLLLSDSGFYLCAWSLKGSCTFGSGTRLTVV.

The chain carries TRBV6-5 and TRBJ2-5; maybe TRBD2 (6 bases). Germline CDR1 is MNHEY and CDR2 is SVGAGI. Trimming left V 6 bases short and J 3 bases short, with 14 bases between. This CDR3 is built from 14 residues. CDR3 coding DNA: TGTGCCAGCAGACCTACTAGCTCCAAAGAGACCCAGTACTTC. The encoded protein is CASRPTSSKETQYF.

The gene calls are TRBV19 and TRBJ2-3; 12 bases match TRBD2. With 6 bases clipped from V and 6 bases from J, the junction kept 4 bases outside the gene matches. The CDR3 extends over 14 amino acids. In germline, CDR1 is LNHDA, CDR2 SQIVND (reference sequence). CDR3 bases: TGTGCCAGTAGCCTAGCGGGGGGGCGTGATACGCAGTATTTT. It yields the protein CASSLAGGRDTQYF.

The chain is built from TRBV11-2 and TRBJ1-1; D not resolved. The CDR3 contains 13 residues. Per germline, CDR1 SGHAT and CDR2 FQNNGV. Trimming cost V 5 bases and J 8 bases, with 15 bases left between them. CDR3 nucleotide sequence: TGTGCCAGCAGCAACTACATTGACGCGGAAGCTTTCTTT. It specifies CASSNYIDAEAFF.

To note about this clone: Other DNA sequences from this sample encode an identical CDR3 as well. The chain employs TRBV3-1 (or the pseudogene TRBV3-2) and TRBJ1-2; D is perhaps TRBD1 (6 bases). Germline CDR1 is LGHDT and CDR2 is YNNKEL (reference sequence). V lost 4 bases and J lost 0, with 9 bases in between. This CDR3 is 14 amino acids long. In nucleotides, the CDR3 is TGTGCCAGCAGCCGAGGACAGACTAACTATGGCTACACCTTC. Translation: CASSRGQTNYGYTF.

This chain joins TRBV18 and TRBJ1-4; maybe TRBD1 (6 bases). The CDR3 has 13 residues. Trimming pared 6 bases from V and 7 bases from J, leaving 12 bases between. The germline V gene encodes CDR1 KGHSH and CDR2 LQKENI. This chain's CDR3 is CASSINRVEKLFF. DNA for the CDR3: TGTGCCAGCTCGATCAACAGGGTTGAAAAACTGTTTTTT.

The V call is TRBV5-1, the J call TRBJ2-3, with TRBD1 as a possible D gene (6 bases). Trimming took off 4 bases at V and 1 base at J, with 10 bases between the two ends. Germline V lookup: CDR1 SGHRS, CDR2 YFSETQ. This CDR3 region has 14 residues. The CDR3 DNA follows: TGCGCCAGCAGCCCGAACAGGGGCACAGATACGCAGTATTTT. This encodes CASSPNRGTDTQYF.

This chain joins TRBV24-1 and TRBJ2-7; TRBD1 matches 7 bases. Looked up from germline, CDR1 is KGHDR and CDR2 is SFDVKD. This CDR3 region has 14 residues. Trimming cost V 4 bases and J 8 bases; bases outside gene matches: 10. CDR3 residues: CATSENTGVSKQYF. CDR3 DNA: TGTGCCACCAGTGAAAATACAGGGGTTTCAAAGCAGTACTTC.

The chain links TRBV19 to TRBJ2-1, with 8 bases aligning to TRBD2. J gave up 10 bases and V 1 base, and 3 bases lay outside the gene matches. The CDR3 sequence is 13 residues long. Germline values: CDR1 LNHDA, CDR2 SQIVND (reference sequence). The CDR3 nucleotides are TGTGCCAGTAGTATAGTCCGGGGGGGCGAGCAGTTCTTC. This encodes CASSIVRGGEQFF.

The chain combines TRBV7-9 with TRBJ1-2; 7 bases align to TRBD1. With V trimmed by 4 bases and J by 2 bases, 10 bases remained unmatched. Germline loops: CDR1 SEHNR, CDR2 FQNEAQ (reference sequence). The CDR3 spans 16 residues. The CDR3 DNA is TGTGCCAGCAGCTCAACTCCAGGGGGATTGAACTATGGCTACACCTTC. Its protein is CASSSTPGGLNYGYTF.

V is TRBV6-5 and J is TRBJ1-4; D not resolved. V gave up 8 bases and J gave up 8 bases, with 15 bases separating them. Germline V gives CDR1 MNHEY, CDR2 SVGAGI. The CDR3 consists of 13 residues. CDR3 region: CASGEGLAEKLFF. The CDR3 nucleotides are TGTGCCAGCGGGGAGGGTTTGGCGGAAAAACTGTTTTTT.

This clone was found a few times. This rearrangement joins TRBV19 to TRBJ2-1; 9 nucleotides line up with TRBD1. The CDR3 runs to 17 residues. Germline V CDR1 and CDR2: LNHDA, SQIVND (reference sequence). V shed 5 bases and J 4 bases; nucleotides not matched to a gene: 12. For the CDR3, the DNA is TGTGCCAGTAGTGCGCTTATCCGGACAGGGGTTTACAATGAGCAGTTCTTC. The encoded protein is CASSALIRTGVYNEQFF.

V usage is TRBV6-2 or TRBV6-3 and J usage is TRBJ1-4; perhaps TRBD1 as D (5 bases). Germline CDR1 is MNHEY and CDR2 is SVGEGT. The CDR3 sequence is 14 residues long. V shed 2 bases and J shed 8 bases, with 12 bases lying between them. The CDR3 spells CASSYSRVREKLFF. For the CDR3, the DNA is TGTGCCAGCAGTTACAGCAGGGTCCGGGAAAAACTGTTTTTT.

This chain links TRBV28 with TRBJ1-1, with TRBD1 as a possible D gene (5 bases). CDR3 size: 16 residues. Germline CDR1 MDHEN, CDR2 SYDVKM. V lost 3 bases, J lost 4 bases, and 18 bases lay in between. The DNA of the CDR3 is TGTGCCAGCAGTTTTTATTATCGGGGGACGAGCACTGAAGCTTTCTTT. Translation: CASSFYYRGTSTEAFF. Full variable domain (missing parts from reference TRBV28 and TRBJ1-1): DVKVTQSSRYLVKRTGEKVFLECVQDMDHENMFWYRQDPGLGLRLIYFSYDVKMKEKGDIPEGYSVSREKKERFSLILESASTNQTSMYLCASSFYYRGTSTEAFFGQGTRLTVV.